This TCR beta chain emerged from a study of shared clonotypes between healthy human individuals. General observations from the study: Compared with clonotypes that all four donors shared, non-shared clonotypes had lower generation probabilities. In the sorted subsets, rarefaction showed sequencing was incomplete despite large depth. Represented genetic and exposure-history diversity was restricted by having few donors.

Sequencing used immunoSEQ multiplex PCR; TCRdb keeps in-frame clones, though not all of them. The sample shows approximately 1,500,000 clones, around 97% of them seen only once. As to this clone: Its antigen is unidentified.

Germline lookup yields CDR1 LGHNT and CDR2 FRNRAP. V dropped 2 bases and J dropped 0; count of bases not matched to a gene: 9. The CDR3 is 19 amino acids. The sequenced material came from naive CD4+ T cells sorted from blood. Subset meaning: CD45RA+ positively selected. The chain uses TRBV12-5 and TRBJ2-1; the match to TRBD2 covers 11 bases. The clonotype was recovered from a man aged 30 to 45 in good health. CDR3 bases: TGTGCTAGTGGTTTGTCCCAGATAGCGGGAGGGGGCTCCTACAATGAGCAGTTCTTC. This sequence encodes CASGLSQIAGGGSYNEQFF. The variable domain in full, with the rest retrieved from reference TRBV12-5 and TRBJ2-1, is DARVTQTPRHKVTEMGQEVTMRCQPILGHNTVFWYRQTMMQGLELLAYFRNRAPLDDSGMPKDRFSAEMPDATLATLKIQPSEPRDSAVYFCASGLSQIAGGGSYNEQFFGPGTRLTVL.